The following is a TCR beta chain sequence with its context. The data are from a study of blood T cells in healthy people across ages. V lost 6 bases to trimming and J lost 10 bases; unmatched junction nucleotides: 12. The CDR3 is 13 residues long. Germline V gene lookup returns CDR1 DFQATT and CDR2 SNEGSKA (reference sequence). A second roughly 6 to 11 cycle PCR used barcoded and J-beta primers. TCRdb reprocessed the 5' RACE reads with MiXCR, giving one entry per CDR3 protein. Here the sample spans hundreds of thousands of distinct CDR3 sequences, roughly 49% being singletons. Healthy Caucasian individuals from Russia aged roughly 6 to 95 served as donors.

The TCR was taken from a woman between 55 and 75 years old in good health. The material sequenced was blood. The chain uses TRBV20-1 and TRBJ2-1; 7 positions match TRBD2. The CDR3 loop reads CSAPRTSSSEQFF. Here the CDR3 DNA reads TGCAGTGCCCCTCGGACTAGTTCGTCCGAGCAGTTCTTC.